These 9 T cell receptor beta chains were all obtained from the same sample, sequenced in a study of blood T cell repertoires in COVID-19 (dated by TCRdb to the early 2020s). Libraries were prepared through the immunoSEQ multiplex PCR assay. TCRdb carries this immuneACCESS record with in-frame sequences only. Its versions omit some clonotypes, under half of them owing to an unresolved V gene in the studies checked, with the rest unexplained. The sample table records some 50,000 clones; about 89% of these occur just once. The ten largest make up roughly 6% of the sample. The specimen sequenced was peripheral blood. These receptors originate from a man aged 70-80 years with active COVID-19.

The chain recombines TRBV3-1 (or the pseudogene TRBV3-2) with TRBJ1-3; no reliable D call. The CDR3 has 17 residues. Trimming took off 0 bases at V and 0 bases at J, with 12 bases between the two ends. Per germline, CDR1 LGHDT and CDR2 YNNKEL (reference sequence). The CDR3 coding sequence is TGTGCCAGCAGCCAAGATAGGAACAGCCTCTCTGGAAACACCATATATTTT. This codes for CASSQDRNSLSGNTIYF.

This rearrangement joins TRBV7-3 to TRBJ2-6; D might be TRBD2 (5 bases). The CDR3 extends over 17 amino acids. Trimming took 2 bases from V and 0 from J, leaving 11 bases between them. Germline V gene data show CDR1 as SGHTA and CDR2 as FQGTGA. CDR3: CASSLGSTISGANVLTF. The CDR3, as DNA: TGTGCCAGCAGCTTAGGGAGTACCATCTCTGGGGCCAACGTCCTGACTTTC.

This clone was detected only a few times. The chain recombines TRBV19 with TRBJ2-5; TRBD1 might be the D (5 bases). Trimming cost V 6 bases and J 5 bases, with 16 bases left between them. Germline CDR1 reads LNHDA; CDR2 reads SQIVND (reference sequence). The length of the CDR3 is 14 residues. The CDR3 region is CASRSRRGAETQYF. The CDR3 nucleotides read TGTGCCAGTAGATCTCGAAGGGGTGCGGAGACCCAGTACTTC.

The V gene is TRBV10-3, the J gene TRBJ2-1, with TRBD2 as a possible D gene (7 bases). Germline CDR1 and CDR2: ENHRY and SYGVKD. V was trimmed by 4 bases and J by 7 bases, leaving 14 bases between them. This CDR3 has 14 amino acids. CDR3 loop: CAISVEGGWNEQFF. In DNA form, the CDR3 reads TGTGCCATCAGTGTGGAGGGGGGGTGGAATGAGCAGTTCTTC.

The rearrangement links TRBV5-6 to TRBJ2-2, with D perhaps matching TRBD1 (6 bases). The CDR3 runs to 15 residues. Germline lookup yields CDR1 SGHDT and CDR2 YYEEEE. V lost 2 bases to trimming and J lost 2 bases, with 10 bases between them. The CDR3 sequence: CASSFWGPNTGELFF. The CDR3 DNA follows: TGTGCCAGCAGCTTTTGGGGGCCCAACACCGGGGAGCTGTTTTTT.

This chain joins TRBV7-8 and TRBJ2-3, with no clear D. The V gene's germline CDR1 is SGHVS and CDR2 FQNEAQ. The CDR3 totals 12 residues. V shed 6 bases and J shed 5 bases, with 9 bases lying between them. The CDR3 DNA follows: TGTGCCAGCAGGTCGTCGGTAGATACGCAGTATTTT. Protein: CASRSSVDTQYF.

The chain uses TRBV6-1 and TRBJ1-3, with D possibly being TRBD1 (5 bases). The CDR3 length is 16 residues. Trimming removed 0 bases at V and 4 bases at J, with 13 bases between. Germline CDR1 is MNHNS and CDR2 is SASEGT. DNA of the CDR3: TGTGCCAGCAGTGAAGCTCGTTGGGGCCTAGGAAACACCATATATTTT. Protein: CASSEARWGLGNTIYF.

The genes are TRBV7-8 and TRBJ2-3; 7 positions match TRBD1. Trimming cost V 1 base and J 1 base; bases outside gene matches: 5. The CDR3 contains 16 residues. Germline CDR1 SGHVS, CDR2 FQNEAQ. The CDR3 coding sequence is TGTGCCAGCAGCTTAGGGACGAGGGGGCGCACAGATACGCAGTATTTT. It is translated as CASSLGTRGRTDTQYF.

This sequence joins TRBV19 and TRBJ2-3; possible D gene TRBD1, 7 bases. The CDR3 runs 17 residues. V dropped 8 bases and J dropped 5 bases, with 26 bases sitting between them. Per germline, CDR1 LNHDA and CDR2 SQIVND (reference sequence). As DNA, the CDR3 is TGTGCCAGTTCCAACATCCAACTCCAGGGGGGTCTAGATACGCAGTATTTT. This codes for CASSNIQLQGGLDTQYF.